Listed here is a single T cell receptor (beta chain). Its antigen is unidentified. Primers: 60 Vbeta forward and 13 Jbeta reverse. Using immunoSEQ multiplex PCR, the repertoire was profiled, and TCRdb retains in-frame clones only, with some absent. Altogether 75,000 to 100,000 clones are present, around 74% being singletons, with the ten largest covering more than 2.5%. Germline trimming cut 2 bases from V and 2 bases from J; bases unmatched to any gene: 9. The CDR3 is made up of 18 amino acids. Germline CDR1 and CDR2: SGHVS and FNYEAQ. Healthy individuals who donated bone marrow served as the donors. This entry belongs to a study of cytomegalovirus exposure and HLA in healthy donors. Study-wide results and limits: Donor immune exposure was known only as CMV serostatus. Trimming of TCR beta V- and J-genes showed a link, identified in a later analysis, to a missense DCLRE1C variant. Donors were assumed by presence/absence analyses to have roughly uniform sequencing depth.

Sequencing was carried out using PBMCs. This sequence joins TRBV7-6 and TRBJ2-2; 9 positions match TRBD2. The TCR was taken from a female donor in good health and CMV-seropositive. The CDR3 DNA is TGTGCCAGCAGCTTACGTATCCGCGGGAGGGATAACACCGGGGAGCTGTTTTTT. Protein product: CASSLRIRGRDNTGELFF.